Listed here are 10 T cell receptor beta chains from one sample, sequenced in a study of regulatory T cells in long-lasting Graves disease. As for time point: newly diagnosed GD, antithyroid drugs for less than 3 months. The TCR library used RNA extracted from PBMCs. Relying on iRepertoire HTBI primers and Arm-PCR of CDR3 regions, the team built TCR beta libraries. A single record per CDR3 protein comes from TCRdb applying MiXCR to the multiplex PCR reads. Among about 620,000 distinct CDR3 sequences listed, roughly 15% were seen once. Separately, the same data were catalogued under a study of T cells in Graves' hyperthyroidism and ophthalmopathy.

Sequences were derived from peripheral blood mononuclear cells (PBMCs), sampled at new diagnosis, from a patient treated with antithyroid drugs. These receptors were obtained from a woman between 25 and 40 years old with Graves disease.

The chain combines TRBV7-6 with TRBJ2-3, with TRBD2 matching 12 bases. V dropped 2 bases and J dropped 2; count of bases not matched to a gene: 14. Germline V gene lookup returns CDR1 SGHVS and CDR2 FNYEAQ. The CDR3 extends over 20 amino acids. CDR3 nucleotide sequence: TGTGCCAGCAGCTTACGGGTGACTAGCGGGAGCAAGACCTTCACAGATACGCAGTATTTT. Amino acids: CASSLRVTSGSKTFTDTQYF.

This clonotype was picked up many times. The V and J genes are TRBV30 and TRBJ2-2; D is unresolved. This CDR3 is 16 amino acids long. V lost 1 base, J lost 4 bases, and 16 bases lay in between. Germline V CDR1 and CDR2: GTSNPN, SVGIG (reference sequence). CDR3 residues: CAWSGGDWGSTGELFF. DNA for the CDR3: TGTGCCTGGAGTGGAGGAGACTGGGGTTCCACCGGGGAGCTGTTTTTT.

This clonotype came up many times. This chain connects TRBV6-1 to TRBJ1-5; a possible D gene is TRBD1 (6 bases). V shed 2 bases and J shed 8 bases, with 16 bases lying between them. Germline V gene lookup returns CDR1 MNHNS and CDR2 SASEGT. The CDR3 is 15 amino acids. For the CDR3, the DNA is TGTGCCAGCAGTGAACTCGGGGGGCGAGGTGAGCCCCAGCATTTT. Translated, it gives CASSELGGRGEPQHF.

This clonotype appeared a few times. CDR3 bases: TGTGCCACCCCACCCAGGCCATCCGTGAACACTGAAGCTTTCTTT. Protein sequence: CATPPRPSVNTEAFF. This chain connects TRBV18 to TRBJ1-1; D call uncertain. The germline V gene has CDR1 KGHSH and CDR2 LQKENI. The CDR3 contains 15 residues. Trimming pared 10 bases from V and 0 bases from J, leaving 18 bases between.

This clonotype was detected only a few times. Being one base from a much bigger clone, this may be a read error. This chain connects TRBV30 to TRBJ2-1; D is ambiguous. Germline assignment: CDR1 GTSNPN and CDR2 SVGIG (reference sequence). The length of the CDR3 is 11 residues. The germline V and J ends were trimmed by 2 bases and 6 bases, with 5 bases remaining between them. As DNA, the CDR3 is TGTGCCTGGAGTTCTCCCAATGAGCAGTTCTTC. Its protein product is CAWSSPNEQFF.

Many counts were recorded for this clonotype. The V call is TRBV28, the J call TRBJ2-5, with D maybe TRBD1 (6 bases). Trimming took 2 bases from V and 4 from J, leaving 20 bases between them. The CDR3 extends over 17 amino acids. Germline loops: CDR1 MDHEN, CDR2 SYDVKM. The CDR3 loop is CASSLSYTGLVRETQYF. The DNA of the CDR3 is TGTGCCAGCAGTTTAAGTTATACAGGGCTCGTTAGAGAGACCCAGTACTTC.

The V call is TRBV20-1, the J call TRBJ2-3; D is undetermined. This CDR3 spans 15 amino acids. Germline lookup yields CDR1 DFQATT and CDR2 SNEGSKA (reference sequence). The ends were cut back, 5 bases at V and 4 bases at J, with 19 bases in the middle. The CDR3: CSADPLGSGADTQYF. The CDR3 coding sequence is TGCAGTGCTGATCCTCTAGGGTCAGGCGCAGATACGCAGTATTTT.

In this sample, this clonotype turned up a few times. CDR3 nucleotides: TGTGCCAGCAGACCGGGACAGGGCCATAATTCACCCCTCCACTTT. As protein: CASRPGQGHNSPLHF. The chain uses TRBV9 and TRBJ1-6, with 9 bases lining up with TRBD1. CDR1 SGDLS and CDR2 YYNGEE come from the germline V gene. Unmatched junction bases numbered 5, after V lost 5 bases and J lost 5 bases. The CDR3 is 15 amino acids.

This clonotype was observed a handful of times. This chain uses TRBV20-1 with TRBJ1-2, with TRBD1 matching over 8 bases. V lost 1 base and J lost 5; bases outside the gene matches: 12. Looked up from germline, CDR1 is DFQATT and CDR2 is SNEGSKA (reference sequence). The CDR3 spans 16 residues. CDR3 DNA: TGCAGTGCTAGAGGCCATCACAGGGGGGCGGAGTATGGCTACACCTTC. Its protein is CSARGHHRGAEYGYTF.

The gene calls are TRBV7-9 and TRBJ2-7; D might be TRBD1 (5 bases). Trimming pared 5 bases from V and 4 bases from J, leaving 15 bases between. The CDR3 totals 14 residues. Germline lookup yields CDR1 SEHNR and CDR2 FQNEAQ (reference sequence). CDR3 loop: CASSIRSRVYEQYF. The CDR3 DNA is TGTGCCAGCAGCATTAGAAGCAGGGTGTACGAGCAGTACTTC.